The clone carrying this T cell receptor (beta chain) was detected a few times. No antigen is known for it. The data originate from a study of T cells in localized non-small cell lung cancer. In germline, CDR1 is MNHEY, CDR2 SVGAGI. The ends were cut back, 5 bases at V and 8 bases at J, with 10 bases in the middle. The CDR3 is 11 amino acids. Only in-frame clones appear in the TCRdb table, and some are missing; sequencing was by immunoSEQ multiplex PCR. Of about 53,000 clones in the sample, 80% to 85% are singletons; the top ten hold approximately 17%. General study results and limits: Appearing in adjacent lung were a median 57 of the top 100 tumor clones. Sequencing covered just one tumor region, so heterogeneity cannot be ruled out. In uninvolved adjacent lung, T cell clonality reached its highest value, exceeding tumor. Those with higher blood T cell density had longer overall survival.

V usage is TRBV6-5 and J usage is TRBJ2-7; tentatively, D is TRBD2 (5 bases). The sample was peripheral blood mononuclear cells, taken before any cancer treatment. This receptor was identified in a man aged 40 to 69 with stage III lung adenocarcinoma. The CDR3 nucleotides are TGTGCCAGCAGTGCCGAGGGTAAGCAGTACTTC. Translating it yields CASSAEGKQYF.